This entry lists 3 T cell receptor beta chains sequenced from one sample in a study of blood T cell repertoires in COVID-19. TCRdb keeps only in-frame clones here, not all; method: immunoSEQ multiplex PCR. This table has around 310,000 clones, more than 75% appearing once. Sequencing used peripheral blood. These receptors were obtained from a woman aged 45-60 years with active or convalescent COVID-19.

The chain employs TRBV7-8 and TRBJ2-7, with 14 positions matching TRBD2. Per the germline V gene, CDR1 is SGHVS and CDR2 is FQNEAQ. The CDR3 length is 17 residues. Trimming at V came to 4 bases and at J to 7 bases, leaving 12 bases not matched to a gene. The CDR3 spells CASSSGLAGALFGEQYF. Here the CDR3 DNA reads TGTGCCAGCAGCTCGGGACTAGCGGGAGCCTTATTCGGAGAGCAGTACTTC.

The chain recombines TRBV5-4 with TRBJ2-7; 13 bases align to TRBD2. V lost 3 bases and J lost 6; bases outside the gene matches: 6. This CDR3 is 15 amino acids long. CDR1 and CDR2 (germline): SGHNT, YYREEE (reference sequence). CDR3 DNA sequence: TGTGCCAGCAGCTCTCAGACTAGCGGGAGGATCGAGCAGTACTTC. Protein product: CASSSQTSGRIEQYF.

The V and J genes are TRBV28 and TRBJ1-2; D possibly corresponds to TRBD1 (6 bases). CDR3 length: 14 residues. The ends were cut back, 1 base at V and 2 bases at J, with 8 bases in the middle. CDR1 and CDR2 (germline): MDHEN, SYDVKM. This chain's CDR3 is CASSLFTGNYGYTF. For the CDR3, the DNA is TGTGCCAGCAGTTTATTCACAGGGAACTATGGCTACACCTTC.